One and the same sample provided the 16 T cell receptor beta chains below, sequenced in a study of T cells in Graves' hyperthyroidism and ophthalmopathy. Authors of the study amplified TCR beta CDR3 regions from RNA transcripts. HTBI primers were used for first-round RT-PCR of the TCR CDR3. TCRdb re-called the multiplex PCR reads through MiXCR, storing one row per CDR3 protein. This table holds 600,000 or so distinct CDR3 sequences, 15% to 20% found once. Sequenced input: blood. The origin of the receptors is a woman in her thirties with Graves' hyperthyroidism.

This clonotype was seen many times. The CDR3 sequence is CATSASGITYNEQFF. The CDR3 DNA sequence: TGTGCCACCAGTGCGTCTGGTATCACCTACAATGAGCAGTTCTTC. The V and J genes are TRBV24-1 and TRBJ2-1; D uncertain. The CDR3 covers 15 residues. From germline, CDR1 is KGHDR and CDR2 SFDVKD. Trimming shortened V by 5 bases and J by 2 bases, and 12 bases separated the two germline ends.

The chain recombines TRBV9 with TRBJ1-3; D is ambiguous. Trimming removed 0 bases at V and 0 bases at J, with 7 bases between. The CDR3 has 15 amino acids. Germline V gene lookup returns CDR1 SGDLS and CDR2 YYNGEE. In DNA form, the CDR3 reads TGTGCCAGCAGCGTAGAGGGTTTCTCTGGAAACACCATATATTTT. This gives the protein CASSVEGFSGNTIYF.

This clonotype has ten or more counts. The J gene is TRBJ1-5, the V gene TRBV3-1; TRBD1 matches at 9 bases. This CDR3 spans 15 amino acids. Germline CDR1 is LGHDT and CDR2 is YNNKEL (reference sequence). Trimming cost V 4 bases and J 7 bases; bases outside gene matches: 8. CDR3 amino acids: CASSPGTGRGQPQHF. The CDR3 DNA is TGTGCCAGCAGCCCTGGGACAGGGAGAGGGCAGCCCCAGCATTTT.

V is TRBV30 and J is TRBJ2-5; weak D call: TRBD1 (5 bases). V shed 1 base and J shed 4 bases, with 10 bases lying between them. The germline V gene encodes CDR1 GTSNPN and CDR2 SVGIG (reference sequence). The CDR3 extends over 13 amino acids. Here the CDR3 reads CAWSEAQGETQYF. CDR3 coding DNA: TGTGCCTGGAGTGAGGCCCAGGGAGAGACCCAGTACTTC. The full variable domain, in which reference TRBV30 and TRBJ2-5 provide the parts outside the CDR3, is SQTIHQWPATLVQPVGSPLSLECTVEGTSNPNLYWYRQAAGRGLQLLFYSVGIGQISSEVPQNLSASRPQDRQFILSSKKLLLSDSGFYLCAWSEAQGETQYFGPGTRLLVL.

Many counts were recorded for this clonotype. This chain uses TRBV27 with TRBJ2-7; tentative D call: TRBD2 (6 bases). The CDR3 extends over 15 amino acids. V was clipped by 5 bases and J by 0 bases, with 14 bases between them. Germline V lookup: CDR1 MNHEY, CDR2 SMNVEV (reference sequence). CDR3 nucleotide sequence: TGTGCCAGCAGTACCACTAGCCGTAGCTCCTACGAGCAGTACTTC. This encodes CASSTTSRSSYEQYF.

This clonotype showed up many times. V gene TRBV27 combines with J gene TRBJ2-1; D is ambiguous. There are 15 residues in the CDR3. Trimming shortened V by 6 bases and J by 0 bases, and 12 bases separated the two germline ends. Germline V gene data show CDR1 as MNHEY and CDR2 as SMNVEV (reference sequence). CDR3 region: CASRIGWSSYNEQFF. CDR3 DNA sequence: TGTGCCAGCAGGATCGGGTGGAGCTCCTACAATGAGCAGTTCTTC.

The sample holds a few counts of this clonotype. The rearrangement links TRBV5-1 to TRBJ1-1; D is unclear. The CDR3 sequence is 18 residues long. The germline V gene encodes CDR1 SGHRS and CDR2 YFSETQ. Deletions cut 0 bases from V and 1 base from J, with 19 bases between. CDR3 DNA sequence: TGCGCCAGCAGCTTGGATTGGGTTGGCAGCCCCGGGAACACTGAAGCTTTCTTT. This codes for CASSLDWVGSPGNTEAFF.

Notes on this clonotype: A much bigger clone sits one base away, suggesting this may be a read error. This chain uses TRBV7-6 with TRBJ1-5; no clear D. Germline CDR1 is SGHVS and CDR2 is FNYEAQ. The CDR3 has 14 amino acids. V dropped 4 bases and J dropped 2 bases, with 9 bases sitting between them. In nucleotides, the CDR3 is TGTGCCAGCAGCTCACACGGGGGCAATCAGCCCCAGCATTTT. Translation gives CASSSHGGNQPQHF. Using reference TRBV7-6 and TRBJ1-5 for the parts outside the CDR3, the full variable domain is GAGVSQSPRYKVTKRGQDVALRCDPISGHVSLYWYRQALGQGPEFLTYFNYEAQQDKSGLPNDRFSAERPEGSISTLTIQRTEQRDSAMYRCASSSHGGNQPQHFGDGTRLSIL.

This clonotype was detected only a few times. The rearrangement joins TRBV4-2 to TRBJ1-2; D ambiguous. V lost 1 base and J lost 2, with 8 bases in between. There are 14 residues in the CDR3. Germline assignment: CDR1 LGHNA and CDR2 YNFKEQ. CDR3 coding DNA: TGTGCCAGCAGCCAAGGGTCGGGGAACTATGGCTACACCTTC. It translates to CASSQGSGNYGYTF.

This clonotype was seen a few times. V usage is TRBV20-1 and J usage is TRBJ2-7; D not certain. V was cut by 3 bases and J by 1 base, with 10 bases left in between. The CDR3 contains 13 residues. Germline V gene lookup returns CDR1 DFQATT and CDR2 SNEGSKA (reference sequence). The CDR3 region has the DNA TGCAGTGCTAGGAATAGGGCGTCCTACGAGCAGTACTTC. It codes for CSARNRASYEQYF.

This rearrangement joins TRBV2 to TRBJ1-2; D gene ambiguous. The V gene's germline CDR1 is SNHLY and CDR2 FYNNEI. This CDR3 region has 11 residues. Here the CDR3 reads CALYTPEGYTF. CDR3 sequence (DNA): TGTGCGTTATATACTCCGGAGGGCTACACCTTC.

The V call is TRBV20-1, the J call TRBJ1-2, with D perhaps matching TRBD1 (5 bases). There are 13 residues in the CDR3. Germline CDR1 DFQATT, CDR2 SNEGSKA (reference sequence). DNA of the CDR3: TGCAGCACTTCGGCCAGGGCGGAGTATGGCTACACCTTC. Protein: CSTSARAEYGYTF.

The CDR3 DNA reads as TGTGCCAGCCGAGGGTGGGCTAGCGGGAGCACAGATACGCAGTATTTT. This sequence encodes CASRGWASGSTDTQYF. The rearrangement joins TRBV7-9 to TRBJ2-3; 8 bases align to TRBD2. Germline V gives CDR1 SEHNR, CDR2 FQNEAQ (reference sequence). The CDR3 has 16 residues. V was clipped by 8 bases and J by 0 bases; unmatched bases: 10.

In its sample, this clonotype was seen many times. The gene calls are TRBV24-1 and TRBJ1-1, with D possibly matching TRBD1 (6 bases). CDR3 size: 14 residues. Germline V gene data show CDR1 as KGHDR and CDR2 as SFDVKD. Trimming cost V 4 bases and J 0 bases, with 8 bases left between them. CDR3 sequence: CATSDGTLNTEAFF. The CDR3 DNA reads as TGTGCCACCAGTGACGGGACACTGAACACTGAAGCTTTCTTT.

Ten or more counts support this clonotype. CDR3 protein: CASSLWQIRQETQYF. The CDR3 region has the DNA TGTGCCAGCAGCTTATGGCAAATCAGGCAAGAGACCCAGTACTTC. The chain recombines TRBV7-2 with TRBJ2-5; no reliable D call. V was trimmed by 2 bases and J by 2 bases, leaving 12 bases between them. CDR3 length equals 15 residues. Germline V gene sequence: CDR1 SGHTA, CDR2 FQGNSA.

The CDR3 sequence is CASSLGSLWGSEQYF. The DNA of the CDR3 is TGCGCCAGCAGCTTGGGCAGCTTATGGGGCAGCGAGCAGTACTTC. The rearrangement joins TRBV5-1 to TRBJ2-7; maybe TRBD1 (5 bases). V lost 0 bases to trimming and J lost 6 bases, with 16 bases between them. Germline assignment: CDR1 SGHRS and CDR2 YFSETQ. CDR3 length: 15 residues.